These 5 T cell receptor beta chains originate from one sample sequenced in a study of Graves' ophthalmopathy and Graves' hyperthyroidism. Using RNA transcripts, the TCR beta CDR3 regions were amplified. RT-PCR was first run with HTBI primers, then multiplex PCR in a second round. TCRdb re-called the multiplex PCR reads through MiXCR, storing one row per CDR3 protein. The repertoire has about 240,000 distinct CDR3 sequences, around 42% of them found once; the top ten carry approximately 51%. Sequencing was performed on peripheral blood. The receptors here all came from an adult man with Graves' ophthalmopathy.

A few counts support this clonotype. The gene calls are TRBV4-1 and TRBJ1-2; D may be TRBD1 (5 bases). There are 16 residues in the CDR3. Per germline, CDR1 MGHRA and CDR2 YSYEKL. Between the trimmed V and J ends, which lost 1 base and 4 bases, there was a span of 16 bases. The CDR3, as DNA: TGCGCCAGCAGCCAAGCTATTTCCGAGACAGCCTATGGCTACACCTTC. Residues: CASSQAISETAYGYTF.

This clonotype was seen a handful of times. The genes are TRBV19 and TRBJ1-2, with D perhaps TRBD1 (5 bases). Trimming pared 8 bases from V and 3 bases from J, leaving 19 bases between. Germline V CDR1 and CDR2: LNHDA, SQIVND (reference sequence). This CDR3 contains 15 residues. CDR3 sequence reads: CASQSGLGADYGYTF. In DNA, the CDR3 is TGTGCCAGTCAATCCGGACTCGGGGCGGACTATGGCTACACCTTC.

This chain connects TRBV20-1 to TRBJ1-2, with D maybe TRBD1 (6 bases). V lost 6 bases and J 7 bases, leaving 15 bases between the germline ends. CDR1 is DFQATT, CDR2 SNEGSKA, per germline (reference sequence). This CDR3 comprises 12 residues. The CDR3 sequence: CSAGAVGVGYTF. The CDR3 DNA reads TGCAGTGCGGGGGCGGTCGGTGTTGGCTACACCTTC.

V gene TRBV7-3 combines with J gene TRBJ2-5; D is ambiguous. In germline, CDR1 is SGHTA, CDR2 FQGTGA. V lost 2 bases and J 5 bases, leaving 12 bases between the germline ends. The CDR3 totals 14 residues. The CDR3 coding sequence is TGTGCCAGCAGCTTATCTCATACATCCGAGACCCAGTACTTC. This translates into CASSLSHTSETQYF.

The chain has TRBV7-3 and TRBJ1-1; perhaps TRBD1 as D (5 bases). The CDR3 is 15 amino acids. V lost 5 bases, J lost 0 bases, and 13 bases lay in between. Germline V gene sequence: CDR1 SGHTA, CDR2 FQGTGA. CDR3 sequence: CASSPQGTVNTEAFF. The CDR3 DNA sequence: TGTGCCAGCAGCCCCCAAGGGACGGTGAACACTGAAGCTTTCTTT.